The rows below give T cell receptor beta chains drawn from one sample of a study of sequential checkpoint blockade in melanoma. The repertoire was sequenced with immunoSEQ multiplex PCR; TCRdb's copy has only in-frame clones and lacks some. Of approximately 21,000 clones listed, about four fifths were seen once; the top ten hold approximately 56%. Sample: CD8+ T cells sorted from blood (inferred from file names), taken from a patient given nivolumab and ipilimumab in sequence. The receptor source for this set is a human donor with melanoma. Both conserved end residues are part of each CDR3.

v_call cdr3_aa
TRBV18 CASSPNGFLNYGYTF
TRBV7-8 CASSPRGSGGTDTQYF
TRBV28 CASSVSGRDTGELFF
TRBV6-5 CASSYDRLDTEAFF
TRBV7-9 CASRGDSTNTGELFF
TRBV19 CASSMGGTRSNEQFF
TRBV28 CASLRRGLNYEQYF
TRBV19 CASSVAGGHFF
TRBV2 CASSEALGGAAAYGYTF
TRBV4-2 CASSQDHGQGQHF
TRBV7-2 CASSPRTSSVFF
TRBV7-6 CASSFKQGSYEQYF
TRBV15 CATGRSYNEQFF
TRBV18 CASSPGPHRDTHSYYYGYTF
TRBV28 CASSSAQDREYNEQFF
TRBV4-3 CASSQDGTRGSKNEKLFF
TRBV7-6 CASSSLRQGTNNSPLHF
TRBV30 CAWSVGQGNNSPLHF
TRBV4-1 CASSHLGDRAEKLFF
TRBV5-5 CASSLRAPGTGGGYEQYF
TRBV10-2 CASSEVWNTGELFF
TRBV4-3 CASSQDSGARGPYGYTF
TRBV2 CASSLPGGASGNEQFF
TRBV6-5 CASSRDRGIYEQYF
TRBV27 CASGSGGDGNTIYF
TRBV6-5 CASSYSTITDTQYF
TRBV4-3 CASSQTMGGERETQYF
TRBV28 CASRRNLPSGELFF
TRBV7-4 CASSYSTITGMGTEAFF
TRBV28 CASSLRGLAFSYEQYF
TRBV27 CASSHYSNQPQHF
TRBV2 CASRSRDFLNTEAFF
TRBV27 CASSFSAGNYGYTF
TRBV28 CASSLRTGDYEQYF
TRBV7-2 CASSLLAGKVNEQFF
TRBV4-3 CASSFRGEAFF
TRBV9 CASSVGTDDGYTF
TRBV5-6 CASSETQGARSYEQYF
TRBV19 CASGGWRQHNEQFF